This passage covers 10 T cell receptor beta chains from one sample sequenced in a study of response to subunit inactivated influenza vaccine. TCRdb re-derived calls from the RT-PCR reads in MiXCR, one entry per CDR3 protein. Counted here are about 650,000 distinct CDR3 sequences, 12% to 15% occurring once; the ten biggest clones make up 7.5% to 8%. The sequenced sample was PBMCs from blood, obtained about 14 days before vaccination. All receptors come from a man between 45 and 60 years old who received an inactivated influenza vaccine.

This clonotype was recorded at least ten times. The rearrangement links TRBV5-1 to TRBJ2-5; 9 bases match TRBD1. Trimming removed 5 bases from V and 6 bases from J; junction bases left unmatched: 5. CDR1 is SGHRS and CDR2 is YFSETQ in the germline V gene. The CDR3 consists of 13 residues. The CDR3 nucleotides read TGCGCCAGCAGTAGGGACAGGGCCCAGACCCAGTACTTC. Residues: CASSRDRAQTQYF.

A few counts support this clonotype. The gene calls are TRBV6-2 or TRBV6-3 and TRBJ2-7; D is unresolved. The CDR3 loop spans 11 amino acids. V shed 7 bases and J shed 4 bases, with 8 bases lying between them. The germline V gene has CDR1 MNHEY and CDR2 SVGEGT. The CDR3 spells CASTQKYEQYF. The CDR3, as DNA: TGTGCCAGCACGCAAAAATACGAGCAGTACTTC.

This clonotype was counted between two and nine times. This chain connects TRBV7-6 to TRBJ2-7; D unclear. Trimming took 0 bases from V and 4 from J, leaving 10 bases between them. The CDR3 is 14 amino acids. Germline CDR1 and CDR2: SGHVS and FNYEAQ. This CDR3 reads CASSLAQSGYEQYF. CDR3 sequence (DNA): TGTGCCAGCAGCTTAGCACAGTCCGGGTACGAGCAGTACTTC.

The table lists this clonotype with a count of one. The gene calls are TRBV11-2 and TRBJ2-1, with 7 bases that match TRBD2. CDR1 is SGHAT, CDR2 FQNNGV, per germline. CDR3 length equals 15 residues. Germline trimming cut 5 bases from V and 1 base from J; bases unmatched to any gene: 5. In DNA form, the CDR3 reads TGTGCCAGCAGCGCGAATAGCGGGTCCTACAATGAGCAGTTCTTC. It codes for CASSANSGSYNEQFF.

The CDR3 DNA sequence: TGCAGTGCTAGAGGGACAGGCAGTACCTACAATGAGCAGTTCTTC. Encoded protein: CSARGTGSTYNEQFF. This chain joins TRBV20-1 and TRBJ2-1; 7 positions match TRBD1. The CDR3 is 15 amino acids. After removal of 1 base from V and 2 bases from J, the junction contained 5 bases not matched to a gene. Germline CDR1 is DFQATT and CDR2 is SNEGSKA (reference sequence).

The chain links TRBV10-3 to TRBJ2-3; D possibly corresponds to TRBD1 (5 bases). With 6 bases removed from V and 2 bases from J, the gap between germline ends came to 15 bases. Germline V gives CDR1 ENHRY, CDR2 SYGVKD. The CDR3 runs to 15 residues. The chain's CDR3 is CAIRADSTPTDTQYF. CDR3 sequence (DNA): TGTGCCATCAGAGCCGACAGTACCCCCACAGATACGCAGTATTTT.

The rearrangement links TRBV19 to TRBJ2-1; D is ambiguous. Germline CDR1 LNHDA, CDR2 SQIVND (reference sequence). CDR3 size: 16 residues. V lost 3 bases, J lost 0 bases, and 12 bases lay in between. CDR3 region: CASSIRGISSYNEQFF. The CDR3 DNA is TGTGCCAGTAGTATTCGAGGTATCAGCTCCTACAATGAGCAGTTCTTC.

V gene TRBV6-2 or TRBV6-3 combines with J gene TRBJ1-5; no firm D call. The CDR3 consists of 15 residues. Trimming pared 2 bases from V and 2 bases from J, leaving 10 bases between. Germline assignment: CDR1 MNHEY and CDR2 SVGEGT. DNA for the CDR3: TGTGCCAGCAGTTACAGGGAGAATCGCAATCAGCCCCAGCATTTT. Translated: CASSYRENRNQPQHF.

This clonotype showed up just a few times. V usage is TRBV12-3 or TRBV12-4 and J usage is TRBJ2-1, with TRBD1 identical over 8 bases. V lost 7 bases, J lost 4 bases, and 6 bases stayed unmatched. CDR3 length: 14 amino acids. Here the CDR3 DNA reads TGTGCCAGCATTGACAGGGGATCATACAATGAGCAGTTCTTC. Translation: CASIDRGSYNEQFF.

This clonotype was seen a few times. The chain joins TRBV9 to TRBJ2-2; D is perhaps TRBD1 (5 bases). CDR3 length equals 14 residues. The germline V gene has CDR1 SGDLS and CDR2 YYNGEE. V lost 3 bases, J lost 0 bases, and 6 bases lay in between. DNA for the CDR3: TGTGCCAGCAGCGGCAGGGCGAACACCGGGGAGCTGTTTTTT. Translating it yields CASSGRANTGELFF.